These T cell receptor beta chains were read from a single sample in a study of T cells after yellow fever vaccination. In TCRdb, the 5' RACE reads were re-called with MiXCR into one record per CDR3 protein. The sample includes 620,000 or so distinct CDR3 sequences, around 16% of them seen just once. The specimen was PBMCs, collected 5 to 6 days after the first yellow fever vaccination. The receptors originated from a man aged 18 to 29 who received the YFV17D yellow fever vaccine. Both conserved end residues are part of each CDR3. Each record gives: D gene, J gene, V gene, CDR3 protein. The D gene is left open where the match is weak.

d_call: NA
j_call: TRBJ2-1
v_call: TRBV11-2
cdr3_aa: CASSPGYRDSYNEQFF

d_call: NA
j_call: TRBJ2-1
v_call: TRBV6-5
cdr3_aa: CASSYSRSGVERFF

d_call: NA
j_call: TRBJ1-5
v_call: TRBV5-8
cdr3_aa: CASSFQISKQPQHF

d_call: TRBD2
j_call: TRBJ2-1
v_call: TRBV10-1
cdr3_aa: CASSESGGNEQFF

d_call: TRBD1
j_call: TRBJ2-7
v_call: TRBV10-2
cdr3_aa: CASSESRGGDAYEQYF

d_call: TRBD2
j_call: TRBJ2-7
v_call: TRBV6-2/TRBV6-3
cdr3_aa: CASSYYTQTSGSSYEQYF

d_call: NA
j_call: TRBJ2-1
v_call: TRBV4-2
cdr3_aa: CASSQDGGASYNEQFF

d_call: NA
j_call: TRBJ1-4
v_call: TRBV11-2
cdr3_aa: CASSLNREKLFF

d_call: TRBD1
j_call: TRBJ2-1
v_call: TRBV20-1
cdr3_aa: CGPSTGPSYNEQFF

d_call: NA
j_call: TRBJ2-2
v_call: TRBV4-1
cdr3_aa: CASSTGGVGGELFF

d_call: TRBD1
j_call: TRBJ1-2
v_call: TRBV7-2
cdr3_aa: CASSPRGTDVGYTF